These 27 T cell receptor beta chains share one sample of origin, sequenced in a study of cytomegalovirus exposure and HLA in healthy donors. TCRdb keeps only in-frame clones here, not all; method: immunoSEQ multiplex PCR. Here the sample spans about 73,000 clones, approximately 95% being singletons. Material for sequencing was PBMCs. These receptors came from a man between 18 and 35 years old in good health and CMV-seronegative.

The chain is built from TRBV18 and TRBJ2-5; 8 nucleotides agree with TRBD1. CDR1 is KGHSH, CDR2 LQKENI, per germline. The junction had 0 bases not matched to a gene; V was cut back by 2 bases and J by 4 bases. This CDR3 is built from 13 residues. The CDR3 DNA sequence: TGTGCCAGCTCACCAGACAGGGGAGAGACCCAGTACTTC. This encodes CASSPDRGETQYF.

This sequence joins TRBV19 and TRBJ1-6; 7 bases are shared with TRBD1. From germline, CDR1 is LNHDA and CDR2 SQIVND (reference sequence). After removal of 5 bases from V and 9 bases from J, the junction contained 7 bases not matched to a gene. The CDR3 consists of 14 residues. This chain's CDR3 is CASSSDRVSSPLHF. The CDR3 DNA reads TGTGCCAGTAGTTCCGACAGGGTGAGTTCACCCCTCCACTTT.

The chain joins TRBV9 to TRBJ1-5, with a weak D call TRBD1 (5 bases). This CDR3 has 14 residues. Germline V gene data show CDR1 as SGDLS and CDR2 as YYNGEE. The V gene lost 3 bases and the J gene lost 0 bases, with 7 bases spanning the gap. The CDR3 protein is CASSEGYSNQPQHF. Here the CDR3 DNA reads TGTGCCAGCAGCGAGGGGTATAGCAATCAGCCCCAGCATTTT.

The chain joins TRBV10-3 to TRBJ2-7; D not certain. The CDR3 totals 16 residues. In germline, CDR1 is ENHRY, CDR2 SYGVKD. V lost 7 bases and J lost 6, with 25 bases in between. The CDR3 bases are TGTGCCATCACCCCCGAAGGTCTGTCACCATCTAGCGAGCAGTACTTC. Translating gives CAITPEGLSPSSEQYF.

This chain joins TRBV19 and TRBJ2-2, with TRBD1 matching 9 bases. The CDR3 runs to 16 residues. The junction had 8 bases not matched to a gene; V was cut back by 4 bases and J by 5 bases. Germline-derived CDR1 and CDR2 are LNHDA and SQIVND (reference sequence). The CDR3 sequence: CASSTTGGDRTGELFF. The CDR3 nucleotides read TGTGCCAGTAGTACTACAGGGGGCGATAGAACCGGGGAGCTGTTTTTT.

J is TRBJ2-3 and V is TRBV9; 12 bases are shared with TRBD1. Germline V gives CDR1 SGDLS, CDR2 YYNGEE. CDR3 size: 17 residues. V was clipped by 6 bases and J by 6 bases; unmatched bases: 14. The CDR3 protein is CASTPLSGTGGSDTQYF. In nucleotides, the CDR3 is TGTGCCAGCACCCCCCTTTCCGGGACAGGGGGCTCGGATACGCAGTATTTT. Full variable domain (rest looked up from reference TRBV9 and TRBJ2-3): DSGVTQTPKHLITATGQRVTLRCSPRSGDLSVYWYQQSLDQGLQFLIQYYNGEERAKGNILERFSAQQFPDLHSELNLSSLELGDSALYFCASTPLSGTGGSDTQYFGPGTRLTVL.

This chain links TRBV4-1 with TRBJ1-2; D is unclear. Germline CDR1 MGHRA, CDR2 YSYEKL. The CDR3 length is 14 residues. Trimming stripped 3 bases from V and 1 base from J, with 9 bases between. CDR3 amino acids: CASSQAGINYGYTF. CDR3 bases: TGCGCCAGCAGCCAGGCGGGAATTAACTATGGCTACACCTTC.

This sequence joins TRBV5-1 and TRBJ2-5, with no clear D. V lost 6 bases to trimming and J lost 0 bases, with 12 bases between them. There are 14 residues in the CDR3. Germline CDR1 and CDR2: SGHRS and YFSETQ. Written as DNA, the CDR3 is TGCGCCAGCACCCTATCTACGTACCAAGAGACCCAGTACTTC. Protein: CASTLSTYQETQYF.

This clone was seen only once. The chain couples TRBV7-6 to TRBJ2-7, with 8 nucleotides matching TRBD2. Germline trimming cut 5 bases from V and 6 bases from J; bases unmatched to any gene: 12. Germline CDR1 reads SGHVS; CDR2 reads FNYEAQ. CDR3 length: 15 residues. CDR3 amino acids: CASSPAGGGPGEQYF. The CDR3 DNA sequence: TGTGCCAGCAGCCCCGCTGGCGGGGGGCCTGGCGAGCAGTACTTC.

With regard to this clone: Germline and junction disagree at one end, which may indicate a read error. The rearrangement joins TRBV6-6 to TRBJ1-5; D ambiguous. The germline CDR1 and CDR2 sequences are MNHNY and SVGAGI (reference sequence). The CDR3 totals 15 residues. The CDR3 bases are TGTGCCAGCAGTGGTCCGGGAAGGAGCAGTCAGCCCCAGCATTTT. Translation: CASSGPGRSSQPQHF.

The genes are TRBV27 and TRBJ1-1; tentative D call: TRBD1 (5 bases). In germline, CDR1 is MNHEY, CDR2 SMNVEV (reference sequence). This CDR3 region has 13 residues. Trimming took off 2 bases at V and 11 bases at J, with 15 bases between the two ends. The CDR3 region has the DNA TGTGCCAGCAGTTTAGGGGCGAAAGACGGGGCTTTCTTT. It encodes CASSLGAKDGAFF.

This clone counts as medium-sized (0.01 to 0.1%). The CDR3 spells CASSWTGGYDQPQHF. Here the CDR3 DNA reads TGTGCCAGCAGCTGGACAGGGGGCTATGATCAGCCCCAGCATTTT. The chain uses TRBV6-1 and TRBJ1-5; 11 bases agree with TRBD1. CDR3 length: 15 amino acids. Per germline, CDR1 MNHNS and CDR2 SASEGT. Trimming took 6 bases from V and 5 from J; bases not matched to a gene: 6.

A word on this clone: Relative to the germline gene, one junction end is altered; a read error may explain this. The chain couples TRBV7-7 to TRBJ2-3; TRBD2 agrees at 8 bases. Germline V gives CDR1 SSHAT, CDR2 FNYEAQ (reference sequence). The length of the CDR3 is 15 residues. In DNA form, the CDR3 reads TGTGCTAGCAGCTCCGGACTAGCACCCACAGATACGCAGTATTTT. It specifies CASSSGLAPTDTQYF.

This clone was recorded only once. The rearrangement joins TRBV7-8 to TRBJ1-2, with D possibly TRBD1 on 6 matching bases. V was shortened by 5 bases and J by 6 bases, with 19 bases between the two germline ends. Germline lookup yields CDR1 SGHVS and CDR2 FQNEAQ. This CDR3 comprises 15 residues. CDR3: CASSPLTGKGDGYTF. DNA for the CDR3: TGTGCCAGCAGCCCACTAACAGGGAAGGGAGATGGCTACACCTTC.

The chain recombines TRBV14 with TRBJ2-1; 7 bases agree with TRBD1. The CDR3 loop spans 15 amino acids. V gave up 3 bases and J gave up 1 base; unmatched junction bases: 3. Germline V CDR1 and CDR2: SGHDN, FVKESK. The CDR3 bases are TGTGCCAGCAGCCAGACAGGGATATCCTACAATGAGCAGTTCTTC. Its protein product is CASSQTGISYNEQFF.

The V gene is TRBV7-3, the J gene TRBJ1-1; 7 positions match TRBD1. The germline gives CDR1 SGHTA, CDR2 FQGTGA. J was trimmed by 0 bases and V by 3 bases; bases with no gene match: 7. CDR3 length: 16 residues. The CDR3 reads CASSLLAGGMNTEAFF. The DNA of the CDR3 is TGTGCCAGCAGCTTGTTAGCAGGGGGGATGAACACTGAAGCTTTCTTT.

V usage is TRBV27 and J usage is TRBJ2-4; 7 nucleotides line up with TRBD1. This CDR3 is built from 15 residues. V lost 6 bases and J lost 1; bases outside the gene matches: 6. Germline values: CDR1 MNHEY, CDR2 SMNVEV (reference sequence). The CDR3 DNA follows: TGTGCCAGCAGGCGAGGGGGCGCCGCCAAAAACATTCAGTACTTC. This encodes CASRRGGAAKNIQYF.

The CDR3 here is CASSTRDTSVFGELFF. The CDR3 DNA sequence: TGTGCCAGCAGCACTCGGGACACCTCGGTTTTCGGGGAGCTGTTTTTT. The chain uses TRBV9 and TRBJ2-2; TRBD1 might be the D (6 bases). Germline assignment: CDR1 SGDLS and CDR2 YYNGEE. V was trimmed by 4 bases and J by 7 bases, leaving 20 bases between them. The CDR3 is made up of 16 amino acids.

This clone was counted a single time. The chain combines TRBV2 with TRBJ2-1, with a weak D call TRBD1 (5 bases). Trimming shortened V by 5 bases and J by 2 bases, and 13 bases separated the two germline ends. This CDR3 region has 15 residues. In germline, CDR1 is SNHLY, CDR2 FYNNEI. The DNA of the CDR3 is TGTGCCAGCAGTCTAAAAAGGGGAACCTACAATGAGCAGTTCTTC. Its protein product is CASSLKRGTYNEQFF.

The rearrangement links TRBV6-1 to TRBJ1-2, with TRBD1 identical over 9 bases. V lost 0 bases, J lost 5 bases, and 13 bases stayed unmatched. This CDR3 is built from 18 residues. Germline-derived CDR1 and CDR2 are MNHNS and SASEGT. CDR3: CASSEAWGLTGQGYGYTF. DNA of the CDR3: TGTGCCAGCAGTGAAGCCTGGGGCCTAACGGGACAGGGTTATGGCTACACCTTC.

The chain joins TRBV9 to TRBJ2-7; 8 bases line up with TRBD1. There are 14 residues in the CDR3. V lost 0 bases to trimming and J lost 4 bases; unmatched junction nucleotides: 3. Germline V CDR1 and CDR2: SGDLS, YYNGEE. DNA for the CDR3: TGTGCCAGCAGCGTAGCAGGGGGCAGGTACGAGCAGTACTTC. Translating gives CASSVAGGRYEQYF.

The chain couples TRBV4-3 to TRBJ2-7, with TRBD1 identical over 7 bases. With V trimmed by 0 bases and J by 4 bases, 18 bases remained unmatched. Germline CDR1 LGHNA, CDR2 YSLEER. The CDR3 runs 19 residues. In DNA, the CDR3 is TGCGCCAGCAGCCAAGATCTAGGACAGGCTAATCCGGACTTATACGAGCAGTACTTC. This translates into CASSQDLGQANPDLYEQYF.

The chain recombines TRBV27 with TRBJ1-1; D uncertain. Deletions cut 2 bases from V and 4 bases from J, with 11 bases between. This CDR3 comprises 14 residues. Looked up from germline, CDR1 is MNHEY and CDR2 is SMNVEV (reference sequence). This CDR3 is CASSLAGLRTEAFF. CDR3 DNA: TGTGCCAGCAGTTTAGCGGGGTTGCGCACTGAAGCTTTCTTT.

DNA of the CDR3: TGTGCCAGCAGCTTCCCCGACAGGGAAGCTTTCTTT. Encoded protein: CASSFPDREAFF. The chain recombines TRBV11-2 with TRBJ1-1; the D gene is possibly TRBD1 (6 bases). This CDR3 has 12 residues. Germline V lookup: CDR1 SGHAT, CDR2 FQNNGV. The germline V and J ends were trimmed by 3 bases and 8 bases, with 10 bases remaining between them.

This clone has a handful of counts. This chain links TRBV18 with TRBJ2-4, with 7 bases matching TRBD1. V lost 0 bases and J lost 1; bases outside the gene matches: 0. Germline loops: CDR1 KGHSH, CDR2 LQKENI. The CDR3 length is 15 residues. The chain's CDR3 is CASSPPTGAKNIQYF. In DNA form, the CDR3 reads TGTGCCAGCTCACCACCGACAGGGGCCAAAAACATTCAGTACTTC.

The CDR3 here is CASSPGPKPGQGISNRPFQPQHF. The CDR3 bases are TGTGCCAGCAGCCCCGGTCCCAAACCGGGACAGGGAATCTCCAACCGCCCCTTTCAGCCCCAGCATTTT. The rearrangement uses TRBV4-2 and TRBJ1-5, with 9 bases identical to TRBD1. This CDR3 spans 23 amino acids. The germline V gene has CDR1 LGHNA and CDR2 YNFKEQ. V lost 4 bases and J lost 6; bases outside the gene matches: 31.

CDR3 nucleotides: TGTGCCAGCAGCCTATTCGTAGGACAGGGAGACTATGGCTACACCTTC. Translation: CASSLFVGQGDYGYTF. The chain uses TRBV7-9 and TRBJ1-2; 8 bases line up with TRBD1. Per the germline V gene, CDR1 is SEHNR and CDR2 is FQNEAQ (reference sequence). Losses at the gene ends were 5 bases for V and 3 bases for J; bases not matched to a gene: 11. The CDR3 runs to 16 residues.